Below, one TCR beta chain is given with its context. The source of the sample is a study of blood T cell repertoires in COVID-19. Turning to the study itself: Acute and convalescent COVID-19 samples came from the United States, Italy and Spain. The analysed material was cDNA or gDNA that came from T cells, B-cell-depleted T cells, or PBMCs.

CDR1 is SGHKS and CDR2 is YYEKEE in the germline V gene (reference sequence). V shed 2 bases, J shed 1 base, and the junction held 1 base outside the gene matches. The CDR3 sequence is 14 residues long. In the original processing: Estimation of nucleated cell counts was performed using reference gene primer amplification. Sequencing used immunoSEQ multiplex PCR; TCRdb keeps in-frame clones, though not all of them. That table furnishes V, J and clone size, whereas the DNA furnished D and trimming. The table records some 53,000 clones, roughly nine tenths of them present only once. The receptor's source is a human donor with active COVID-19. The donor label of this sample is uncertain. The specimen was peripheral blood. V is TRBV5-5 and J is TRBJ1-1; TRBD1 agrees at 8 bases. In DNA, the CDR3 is TGTGCCAGCAGCTTCGGACAGGGGAACACTGAAGCTTTCTTT. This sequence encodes CASSFGQGNTEAFF.